Below are 21 T cell receptor beta chains sequenced from a single sample in a study of CD4 T cells in relation to SARS-CoV-2 and coronaviruses. Sequencing was performed with immunoSEQ multiplex PCR; in TCRdb, only in-frame clones are kept and a portion is missing. The table lists about 15,000 clones, roughly 78% of them singletons. Before the COVID-19 pandemic, during about 2010-2018, CD4+ T cells were taken from unexposed donors. CD4+ T cells were isolated from the cells after around 11 days of culture. The antigens these receptors bind are not known. Sample: CD4+ T cells from PBMCs, cultured in vitro. The receptors were gathered from a human donor in good health.

V and J are TRBV28 and TRBJ2-6; D unclear. Germline loops: CDR1 MDHEN, CDR2 SYDVKM. Trimming shortened V by 5 bases and J by 15 bases, and 14 bases separated the two germline ends. CDR3 length: 12 residues. The CDR3 bases are TGTGCCAGCAGTCCCGGGTTAGCAGGCCTGACTTTC. Translation gives CASSPGLAGLTF. The variable domain in full, completed from reference TRBV28 and TRBJ2-6, reads DVKVTQSSRYLVKRTGEKVFLECVQDMDHENMFWYRQDPGLGLRLIYFSYDVKMKEKGDIPEGYSVSREKKERFSLILESASTNQTSMYLCASSPGLAGLTFGAGSRLTVL.

This chain connects TRBV6-5 to TRBJ1-6; no reliable D call. The V end was cut by 2 bases, the J end by 8 bases, with 7 bases between. CDR3 length: 13 amino acids. Germline assignment: CDR1 MNHEY and CDR2 SVGAGI. The CDR3 DNA reads TGTGCCAGCAGTTACGGCCGCTATTCACCCCTCCACTTT. Its protein is CASSYGRYSPLHF.

The chain is built from TRBV5-5 and TRBJ1-2, with a weak D call TRBD1 (6 bases). This CDR3 contains 14 residues. The germline V gene has CDR1 SGHKS and CDR2 YYEKEE (reference sequence). V lost 4 bases, J lost 5 bases, and 15 bases lay in between. The CDR3 bases are TGTGCCAGCAGCCCCCTCGGGACACAGTATGGCTACACCTTC. Amino acid sequence: CASSPLGTQYGYTF.

This chain links TRBV5-4 with TRBJ2-7; D call uncertain. In germline, CDR1 is SGHNT, CDR2 YYREEE (reference sequence). V lost 3 bases and J lost 6, with 10 bases in between. There are 12 residues in the CDR3. Here the CDR3 DNA reads TGTGCCAGCAGCTGGACCGCTGGCGAGCAGTACTTC. Translated, it gives CASSWTAGEQYF.

J is TRBJ2-3 and V is TRBV27, with no clear D. Germline values: CDR1 MNHEY, CDR2 SMNVEV (reference sequence). CDR3 length: 11 residues. V lost 5 bases and J 5 bases, leaving 5 bases between the germline ends. CDR3 loop: CASSRGDTQYF. CDR3 nucleotides: TGTGCCAGCAGTCGTGGAGATACGCAGTATTTT.

The V gene is TRBV18, the J gene TRBJ1-5, with D possibly being TRBD1 (5 bases). CDR3 length: 13 amino acids. V shed 2 bases and J shed 6 bases, with 8 bases lying between them. The germline CDR1 and CDR2 sequences are KGHSH and LQKENI. CDR3 coding DNA: TGTGCCAGCTCACCATCCCAGGGTCAGCCCCAGCATTTT. The encoded protein is CASSPSQGQPQHF.

The V call is TRBV9, the J call TRBJ1-5; TRBD1 matches 8 bases. The CDR3 is 15 residues long. Germline values: CDR1 SGDLS, CDR2 YYNGEE. V was pared by 4 bases and J by 5 bases, with 8 bases of the junction left unmatched. CDR3 region: CASSPRTGSDQPQHF. Written as DNA, the CDR3 is TGTGCCAGCAGCCCCCGGACAGGGAGCGATCAGCCCCAGCATTTT.

V and J are TRBV18 and TRBJ1-4; D unresolved. V was shortened by 0 bases and J by 2 bases, with 7 bases between the two germline ends. The CDR3 totals 15 residues. Germline V CDR1 and CDR2: KGHSH, LQKENI. In DNA form, the CDR3 reads TGTGCCAGCTCACCACCAGGGTACACTAATGAAAAACTGTTTTTT. It encodes CASSPPGYTNEKLFF. The full variable domain, rest sourced from reference TRBV18 and TRBJ1-4, is NAGVMQNPRHLVRRRGQEARLRCSPMKGHSHVYWYRQLPEEGLKFMVYLQKENIIDESGMPKERFSAEFPKEGPSILRIQQVVRGDSAAYFCASSPPGYTNEKLFFGSGTQLSVL.

This clone appeared a few times. This rearrangement joins TRBV19 to TRBJ1-4, with 8 bases that match TRBD1. The V gene end was trimmed by 7 bases and the J gene end by 11 bases; junction bases not matched to a gene: 12. CDR3 length: 14 amino acids. Germline V lookup: CDR1 LNHDA, CDR2 SQIVND (reference sequence). The CDR3 sequence: CASTPDRGTSKLFF. CDR3 sequence (DNA): TGTGCCAGTACCCCAGACAGGGGCACCTCGAAACTGTTTTTT.

The V and J genes are TRBV20-1 and TRBJ1-1; D not certain. V was pared by 3 bases and J by 1 base, with 9 bases between. This CDR3 is built from 13 residues. Germline values: CDR1 DFQATT, CDR2 SNEGSKA (reference sequence). The CDR3: CSASRNRNTEAFF. As DNA, the CDR3 is TGCAGTGCTAGTCGGAACAGGAACACTGAAGCTTTCTTT.

V usage is TRBV6-1 and J usage is TRBJ1-1; D is possibly TRBD1 (5 bases). The CDR3 consists of 13 residues. CDR1 and CDR2 (germline): MNHNS, SASEGT. Trimming took off 2 bases at V and 5 bases at J, with 9 bases between the two ends. The CDR3 DNA sequence: TGTGCCAGCAGTGAACAGGGAGGGACTGAAGCTTTCTTT. This gives the protein CASSEQGGTEAFF.

A single count supports this clone. The genes are TRBV7-9 and TRBJ2-1; tentative D call: TRBD1 (6 bases). CDR3 size: 14 residues. V lost 6 bases, J lost 0 bases, and 9 bases lay in between. Germline V gene data show CDR1 as SEHNR and CDR2 as FQNEAQ (reference sequence). CDR3 sequence reads: CASRGQSSYNEQFF. The CDR3 region has the DNA TGTGCCAGCAGGGGACAAAGCTCCTACAATGAGCAGTTCTTC.

The rearrangement joins TRBV5-6 to TRBJ2-5; TRBD1 might be the D (6 bases). In germline, CDR1 is SGHDT, CDR2 YYEEEE. This CDR3 is built from 13 residues. V lost 4 bases and J 4 bases, leaving 11 bases between the germline ends. The CDR3 protein is CASSPRGSETQYF. As DNA, the CDR3 is TGTGCCAGCAGCCCCAGGGGATCAGAGACCCAGTACTTC.

This rearrangement joins TRBV11-1 to TRBJ2-7, with 10 bases lining up with TRBD1. The CDR3 is 15 residues long. The junction had 7 bases not matched to a gene; V was cut back by 1 base and J by 7 bases. Germline V gene data show CDR1 as SGHAT and CDR2 as FQDESV (reference sequence). For the CDR3, the DNA is TGTGCCAGCAGCTTAGATGGGACAGGGGTTGATGAGCAGTACTTC. It translates to CASSLDGTGVDEQYF.

The chain joins TRBV28 to TRBJ1-1; no clear D gene. Trimming removed 7 bases from V and 1 base from J, with 7 bases in between. Germline values: CDR1 MDHEN, CDR2 SYDVKM. The CDR3 length is 12 residues. This CDR3 reads CASNQWNTEAFF. In nucleotides, the CDR3 is TGTGCCAGCAACCAGTGGAACACTGAAGCTTTCTTT. Based on the CDR3 plus reference TRBV28 and TRBJ1-1, the full variable domain is DVKVTQSSRYLVKRTGEKVFLECVQDMDHENMFWYRQDPGLGLRLIYFSYDVKMKEKGDIPEGYSVSREKKERFSLILESASTNQTSMYLCASNQWNTEAFFGQGTRLTVV.

The V gene is TRBV19, the J gene TRBJ2-7; 9 nucleotides match TRBD1. The V gene end was trimmed by 2 bases and the J gene end by 6 bases; junction bases not matched to a gene: 8. This CDR3 is 15 amino acids long. CDR1 and CDR2 (germline): LNHDA, SQIVND (reference sequence). The CDR3, as DNA: TGTGCCAGTAGTATAATTGGGACAGGGTCTTTCGAGCAGTACTTC. Translated: CASSIIGTGSFEQYF.

The chain uses TRBV5-1 and TRBJ1-1, with D maybe TRBD1 (5 bases). There are 13 residues in the CDR3. Trimming shortened V by 5 bases and J by 4 bases, and 12 bases separated the two germline ends. The germline CDR1 and CDR2 sequences are SGHRS and YFSETQ. The CDR3 loop is CASRQQGSTEAFF. DNA for the CDR3: TGCGCCAGCAGACAGCAGGGTTCCACTGAAGCTTTCTTT. Combining the CDR3 with reference TRBV5-1 and TRBJ1-1 gives the whole variable domain KAGVTQTPRYLIKTRGQQVTLSCSPISGHRSVSWYQQTPGQGLQFLFEYFSETQRNKGNFPGRFSGRQFSNSRSEMNVSTLELGDSALYLCASRQQGSTEAFFGQGTRLTVV.

This sequence joins TRBV2 and TRBJ2-7, with D unclear. V was pared by 7 bases and J by 5 bases, with 9 bases between. Germline V gives CDR1 SNHLY, CDR2 FYNNEI. The CDR3 loop spans 11 amino acids. The CDR3 reads CASKGFDEQYF. The CDR3 bases are TGTGCCAGCAAAGGGTTCGACGAGCAGTACTTC.

This chain connects TRBV11-2 to TRBJ2-2, with a weak D call TRBD2 (5 bases). Germline loops: CDR1 SGHAT, CDR2 FQNNGV. The germline V and J ends were trimmed by 5 bases and 5 bases, with 18 bases remaining between them. The CDR3 extends over 16 amino acids. CDR3 protein: CASSPLHDPGTGELFF. Written as DNA, the CDR3 is TGTGCCAGCAGCCCCCTTCATGACCCGGGAACCGGGGAGCTGTTTTTT.

The chain combines TRBV3-1 (or the pseudogene TRBV3-2) with TRBJ2-1, with 9 bases that match TRBD2. With 4 bases clipped from V and 6 bases from J, the junction kept 4 bases outside the gene matches. CDR1 is LGHDT, CDR2 YNNKEL, per germline (reference sequence). This CDR3 comprises 14 residues. CDR3 sequence: CASSPLTSGNEQFF. The CDR3 bases are TGTGCCAGCAGCCCGCTGACTAGCGGCAATGAGCAGTTCTTC.

The V and J genes are TRBV19 and TRBJ1-1; possibly TRBD1 for D (6 bases). Germline V lookup: CDR1 LNHDA, CDR2 SQIVND (reference sequence). The V end lost 4 bases, the J end lost 6 bases, and 9 bases lay between the germline ends. The CDR3 is 12 amino acids. In DNA form, the CDR3 reads TGTGCCAGTAGTACGGAGGGGGCTGAAGCTTTCTTT. This sequence encodes CASSTEGAEAFF.